This T cell receptor beta chain was recorded in a study of blood T cell repertoires in COVID-19. Losses at the gene ends were 4 bases for V and 2 bases for J; bases not matched to a gene: 2. The CDR3 contains 14 residues. In germline, CDR1 is MNHEY, CDR2 SMNVEV (reference sequence). The data were produced by immunoSEQ multiplex PCR, yet TCRdb's version contains in-frame clones alone and is incomplete. Of hundreds of thousands of clones listed, roughly 90% are singletons. The clonotype was recovered from a man in his late teens or twenties with COVID-19, enrolled during active disease. The rearrangement joins TRBV27 to TRBJ2-7, with TRBD1 matching over 10 bases. The sample comprised peripheral blood. The CDR3 sequence is CASSWGQGPYEQYF. CDR3 sequence (DNA): TGTGCCAGCAGTTGGGGACAGGGGCCCTACGAGCAGTACTTC.